These 31 T cell receptor beta chains were all obtained from the same sample, sequenced in a study of T cell responses to AZD1222 COVID-19 vaccine (dated by TCRdb to about 2021). Libraries were built with the immunoSEQ multiplex PCR assay. Here the immuneACCESS table is served through TCRdb, limited to in-frame sequences with V and J called. Missing clones are a known gap in these copies; in checked studies unresolved V genes cover under half, and the rest lacks a known reason. In all, the sample holds some 150,000 clones, and roughly 90% of those were seen once. The top ten clones comprise approximately 1.5% of the sample. The time point label of this sample denotes: about 28 days (+/-7) after the second vaccine dose. Sequencing was performed on peripheral blood, taken 28 days after the second AZD1222 dose. The receptors shown here come from an adult who received the AZD1222 COVID-19 vaccine.

The chain joins TRBV7-2 to TRBJ2-7; D is uncertain. V was clipped by 2 bases and J by 2 bases, with 7 bases between them. Germline loops: CDR1 SGHTA, CDR2 FQGNSA. This CDR3 is 13 amino acids long. The CDR3 sequence is CASSLTPPYEQYF. CDR3 in DNA: TGTGCCAGCAGCTTAACCCCCCCCTACGAGCAGTACTTC. Complete variable domain (other parts from reference TRBV7-2 and TRBJ2-7): GAGVSQSPSNKVTEKGKDVELRCDPISGHTALYWYRQSLGQGLEFLIYFQGNSAPDKSGLPSDRFSAERTGGSVSTLTIQRTQQEDSAVYLCASSLTPPYEQYFGPGTRLTVT.

The gene calls are TRBV12-3 or TRBV12-4 and TRBJ2-3, with unresolved D. The CDR3 is made up of 13 amino acids. Trimming took off 3 bases at V and 4 bases at J, with 8 bases between the two ends. The CDR3 coding sequence is TGTGCCAGCAGTTTGGCCCTCGCAGATACGCAGTATTTT. Protein: CASSLALADTQYF.

The sample holds one count of this clone. V and J are TRBV27 and TRBJ1-4; a possible D gene is TRBD1 (6 bases). The CDR3 runs to 15 residues. CDR1 MNHEY and CDR2 SMNVEV come from the germline V gene (reference sequence). Trimming removed 7 bases from V and 2 bases from J, with 14 bases in between. In nucleotides, the CDR3 is TGTGCCAGCACCCCACAGGGCCGGACTAATGAAAAACTGTTTTTT. Protein product: CASTPQGRTNEKLFF.

This chain uses TRBV25-1 with TRBJ2-2; D not resolved. The germline gives CDR1 MGHDK, CDR2 SYGVNS. Trimming shortened V by 0 bases and J by 6 bases, and 11 bases separated the two germline ends. The CDR3 totals 15 residues. This chain's CDR3 is CASSEYEMGSGELFF. The CDR3 nucleotides read TGTGCCAGCAGTGAATATGAGATGGGGTCCGGGGAGCTGTTTTTT.

Turning to this clone: Relative to the germline gene, one junction end is altered; a read error may explain this. The chain is built from TRBV5-1 and TRBJ1-1; 7 bases are a match to TRBD1. Per the germline V gene, CDR1 is SGHRS and CDR2 is YFSETQ. The CDR3 spans 13 residues. The CDR3 region has the DNA TGCGTCAGCCGGGACAGCGTGAACACTGAAGCTTTCTTT. Encoded protein: CVSRDSVNTEAFF.

V gene TRBV7-2 combines with J gene TRBJ2-2, with a weak D call TRBD1 (6 bases). Trimming removed 5 bases from V and 4 bases from J, with 11 bases in between. This CDR3 spans 14 amino acids. Germline assignment: CDR1 SGHTA and CDR2 FQGNSA. In DNA form, the CDR3 reads TGTGCCAGCAGCCCACAGGGATCCACCGGGGAGCTGTTTTTT. This sequence encodes CASSPQGSTGELFF.

About this clone itself: At one of its ends the junction is not consistent with the germline gene, which may arise from a read error. The chain combines TRBV5-1 with TRBJ1-1; D unclear. The CDR3 is 13 amino acids. The germline CDR1 and CDR2 sequences are SGHRS and YFSETQ. CDR3 nucleotides: TGCGCCAGCAGGTTGGAGTGGGACACTGAAGCTTTCTTT. Translated: CASRLEWDTEAFF. Full variable domain (missing parts from reference TRBV5-1 and TRBJ1-1): KAGVTQTPRYLIKTRGQQVTLSCSPISGHRSVSWYQQTPGQGLQFLFEYFSETQRNKGNFPGRFSGRQFSNSRSEMNVSTLELGDSALYLCASRLEWDTEAFFGQGTRLTVV.

This chain joins TRBV27 and TRBJ2-3; 7 nucleotides line up with TRBD1. The ends lost 5 bases at V and 0 bases at J; junction bases unmatched: 2. Germline CDR1 MNHEY, CDR2 SMNVEV (reference sequence). This CDR3 is built from 14 residues. In nucleotides, the CDR3 is TGTGCCAGCAGTACGGGACAGAGCACAGATACGCAGTATTTT. It yields the protein CASSTGQSTDTQYF.

The chain carries TRBV21-1 and TRBJ2-1; the table names TRBD2, a call not compared with the DNA. TRBV21-1 is a documented pseudogene. This CDR3 spans 16 amino acids. The CDR3: CASITSAQGSYNEQFF. The DNA for the CDR3 is TGTGCCAGCATCACTAGCGCGCAGGGCTCCTACAATGAGCAGTTCTTC.

The J gene is TRBJ1-2, the V gene TRBV12-3 or TRBV12-4; D is unclear. The CDR3 length is 11 residues. Deletions cut 5 bases from V and 6 bases from J, with 7 bases between. The CDR3 loop is CASSGSNGYTF. The CDR3 coding sequence is TGTGCCAGCAGTGGATCGAATGGCTACACCTTC.

CDR3 nucleotides: TGTGCCACAGTCGGCGGGTACTTGAACTATGGCTACACCTTC. Its protein product is CATVGGYLNYGYTF. The chain carries TRBV6-5 and TRBJ1-2; D is unresolved. V was shortened by 10 bases and J by 2 bases, with 17 bases between the two germline ends. Per the germline V gene, CDR1 is MNHEY and CDR2 is SVGAGI. CDR3 length: 14 residues.

V is TRBV14 and J is TRBJ2-1; no clear D. CDR3 length equals 13 residues. Germline V gene data show CDR1 as SGHDN and CDR2 as FVKESK. Trimming stripped 4 bases from V and 2 bases from J, with 6 bases between. The CDR3 loop is CASSPSPYNEQFF. The CDR3, as DNA: TGTGCCAGCAGCCCGAGCCCCTACAATGAGCAGTTCTTC.

J is TRBJ1-1 and V is TRBV5-5; TRBD1 aligns across 8 bases. V was clipped by 10 bases and J by 0 bases; unmatched bases: 5. Per the germline V gene, CDR1 is SGHKS and CDR2 is YYEKEE (reference sequence). CDR3 size: 13 residues. CDR3 sequence: CAGHRGLNTEAFF. The CDR3 DNA sequence: TGTGCCGGACACAGGGGGTTGAACACTGAAGCTTTCTTT. Full variable domain (remainder filled in from reference TRBV5-5 and TRBJ1-1): DAGVTQSPTHLIKTRGQQVTLRCSPISGHKSVSWYQQVLGQGPQFIFQYYEKEERGRGNFPDRFSARQFPNYSSELNVNALLLGDSALYLCAGHRGLNTEAFFGQGTRLTVV.

In DNA form, the CDR3 reads TGCGCCAGCAGCTCGACAGTAGCACTGTCTGGGGCCAACGTCCTGACTTTC. Protein: CASSSTVALSGANVLTF. The chain couples TRBV5-1 to TRBJ2-6; possibly TRBD1 for D (5 bases). Germline V CDR1 and CDR2: SGHRS, YFSETQ. Trimming took off 3 bases at V and 1 base at J, with 14 bases between the two ends. The CDR3 consists of 17 residues. Supplemented by reference TRBV5-1 and TRBJ2-6, the full variable domain reads KAGVTQTPRYLIKTRGQQVTLSCSPISGHRSVSWYQQTPGQGLQFLFEYFSETQRNKGNFPGRFSGRQFSNSRSEMNVSTLELGDSALYLCASSSTVALSGANVLTFGAGSRLTVL.

The rearrangement links TRBV6-5 to TRBJ2-2, with a weak D call TRBD2 (5 bases). V was shortened by 2 bases and J by 3 bases, with 13 bases between the two germline ends. Germline V CDR1 and CDR2: MNHEY, SVGAGI. CDR3 length: 16 amino acids. The CDR3 reads CASSYELAFDTGELFF. CDR3 coding DNA: TGTGCCAGCAGTTACGAGCTAGCTTTTGACACCGGGGAGCTGTTTTTT.

The chain recombines TRBV27 with TRBJ1-1, with a weak D call TRBD1 (5 bases). Trimming took 3 bases from V and 5 from J, leaving 7 bases between them. The CDR3 spans 12 residues. The germline CDR1 and CDR2 sequences are MNHEY and SMNVEV (reference sequence). CDR3 amino acids: CASSFSGTEAFF. The CDR3 DNA is TGTGCCAGCAGTTTTTCAGGGACTGAAGCTTTCTTT.

This chain uses TRBV6-5 with TRBJ2-5; possibly TRBD1 or TRBD2 for D (5 bases each). V was cut by 3 bases and J by 7 bases, with 21 bases left in between. Germline values: CDR1 MNHEY, CDR2 SVGAGI. CDR3 length: 16 amino acids. This CDR3 is CASSYYPRGERGTQYF. The CDR3 coding sequence is TGTGCCAGCAGTTATTACCCTAGAGGGGAACGCGGGACCCAGTACTTC.

This chain uses TRBV3-1 (or the pseudogene TRBV3-2) with TRBJ1-4; D is undetermined. Trimming shortened V by 1 base and J by 8 bases, and 20 bases separated the two germline ends. Germline V gene data show CDR1 as LGHDT and CDR2 as YNNKEL (reference sequence). This CDR3 has 17 amino acids. The CDR3 sequence: CASSQVFWRDSGEKLFF. The CDR3, as DNA: TGTGCCAGCAGCCAAGTTTTTTGGAGGGATTCAGGAGAAAAACTGTTTTTT.

This sequence joins TRBV12-3 or TRBV12-4 and TRBJ1-2; D unclear. The ends were cut back, 6 bases at V and 8 bases at J, with 16 bases in the middle. The CDR3 contains 13 residues. The CDR3 sequence is CASSTVRVRGYTF. The DNA for the CDR3 is TGTGCCAGCAGCACAGTCCGGGTTAGGGGCTACACCTTC.

The chain's CDR3 is CASSLGLAGGPIYNEQFF. The DNA of the CDR3 is TGTGCCAGCAGCCTAGGACTAGCGGGAGGGCCGATCTACAATGAGCAGTTCTTC. The V gene is TRBV3-1 (or the pseudogene TRBV3-2), the J gene TRBJ2-1, with 15 bases aligning to TRBD2. The CDR3 is 18 residues long. CDR1 and CDR2 from the germline V gene are LGHDT and YNNKEL (reference sequence). J gave up 3 bases and V 4 bases, and 7 bases lay outside the gene matches.

CDR3: CASRDPYNSPLHF. The CDR3 nucleotides are TGTGCCAGTAGGGACCCCTATAATTCACCCCTCCACTTT. The chain recombines TRBV12-3 or TRBV12-4 with TRBJ1-6; D may be TRBD1 (5 bases). The length of the CDR3 is 13 residues. Trimming removed 9 bases at V and 2 bases at J, with 8 bases between.

The chain couples TRBV2 to TRBJ1-2; D unclear. Trimming took off 4 bases at V and 4 bases at J, with 10 bases between the two ends. CDR3 length: 13 amino acids. CDR1 is SNHLY and CDR2 is FYNNEI in the germline V gene. The CDR3 coding sequence is TGTGCCAGCAGTGTGGTGGCAGTCTATGGCTACACCTTC. Protein product: CASSVVAVYGYTF.

This clone is a singleton in its sample. The chain has TRBV5-1 and TRBJ2-1, with D maybe TRBD1 (5 bases). Germline loops: CDR1 SGHRS, CDR2 YFSETQ. CDR3 length equals 15 residues. V was pared by 4 bases and J by 4 bases, with 15 bases between. The CDR3 DNA sequence: TGCGCCAGCAGCCCTTACAGGTCCCTATACAATGAGCAGTTCTTC. Its translation is CASSPYRSLYNEQFF.

The J gene is TRBJ1-2, the V gene TRBV4-2, with D perhaps TRBD1 (5 bases). The CDR3 totals 13 residues. V was clipped by 0 bases and J by 7 bases, with 9 bases between them. Germline assignment: CDR1 LGHNA and CDR2 YNFKEQ. This CDR3 reads CASSQEGAAGYTF. CDR3 DNA: TGTGCCAGCAGCCAAGAAGGGGCTGCTGGCTACACCTTC.

V usage is TRBV7-2 and J usage is TRBJ2-5, with D possibly being TRBD1 or TRBD2 (5 bases each). The CDR3 extends over 12 amino acids. Trimming removed 4 bases at V and 5 bases at J, with 8 bases between. Germline loops: CDR1 SGHTA, CDR2 FQGNSA. The CDR3 DNA sequence: TGTGCCAGCAGCTCCTGGGGGGAGACCCAGTACTTC. Amino acid sequence: CASSSWGETQYF.

V and J are TRBV2 and TRBJ2-7; 14 nucleotides line up with TRBD2. Germline V CDR1 and CDR2: SNHLY, FYNNEI. J gave up 13 bases and V 3 bases, and 8 bases lay outside the gene matches. The CDR3 sequence is 14 residues long. Here the CDR3 reads CASSETSGGARSYF. CDR3 sequence (DNA): TGTGCCAGCAGTGAGACTAGCGGGGGGGCTCGAAGCTACTTC.

V usage is TRBV11-1 and J usage is TRBJ2-7; possibly TRBD1 for D (5 bases). The germline V gene encodes CDR1 SGHAT and CDR2 FQDESV (reference sequence). The CDR3 totals 14 residues. The V and J ends lost 1 base and 2 bases respectively, with 9 bases between them. CDR3 coding DNA: TGTGCCAGCAGCTTAGGGGGCTCGACCTACGAGCAGTACTTC. Protein: CASSLGGSTYEQYF.

V is TRBV11-3 and J is TRBJ1-3; possibly TRBD1 for D (5 bases). The germline V and J ends were trimmed by 3 bases and 0 bases, with 15 bases remaining between them. The CDR3 is made up of 17 amino acids. CDR1 is SGHNT and CDR2 is YENEEA in the germline V gene. Here the CDR3 DNA reads TGTGCCAGCAGCTTCACCAAAAACAGGTCCTCTGGAAACACCATATATTTT. This translates into CASSFTKNRSSGNTIYF.

The chain recombines TRBV5-5 with TRBJ1-2, with 8 bases that match TRBD1. CDR1 SGHKS and CDR2 YYEKEE come from the germline V gene (reference sequence). CDR3 size: 13 residues. V dropped 4 bases and J dropped 6; count of bases not matched to a gene: 5. CDR3 in amino acids: CASSGNRGDGYTF. CDR3 bases: TGTGCCAGCAGCGGAAACAGGGGGGATGGCTACACCTTC.

This chain connects TRBV29-1 to TRBJ1-2; a possible D gene is TRBD1 (6 bases). Between the trimmed V and J ends, which lost 5 bases and 3 bases, there was a span of 13 bases. Germline CDR1 is SQVTM and CDR2 is ANQGSEA. The CDR3 covers 13 residues. In DNA form, the CDR3 reads TGCAGCGTTCCGCCGGACAGAGACTATGGCTACACCTTC. Residues: CSVPPDRDYGYTF. The variable domain in full, completed from reference TRBV29-1 and TRBJ1-2, reads SAVISQKPSRDICQRGTSLTIQCQVDSQVTMMFWYRQQPGQSLTLIATANQGSEATYESGFVIDKFPISRPNLTFSTLTVSNMSPEDSSIYLCSVPPDRDYGYTFGSGTRLTVV.

V gene TRBV10-2 combines with J gene TRBJ1-5; D possibly corresponds to TRBD1 (6 bases). The germline CDR1 and CDR2 sequences are WSHSY and SAAADI. The CDR3 covers 15 residues. V was clipped by 0 bases and J by 3 bases, with 9 bases between them. For the CDR3, the DNA is TGCGCCAGCAGTGAGTCAGCAGGGGACAATCAGCCCCAGCATTTT. Translation: CASSESAGDNQPQHF.